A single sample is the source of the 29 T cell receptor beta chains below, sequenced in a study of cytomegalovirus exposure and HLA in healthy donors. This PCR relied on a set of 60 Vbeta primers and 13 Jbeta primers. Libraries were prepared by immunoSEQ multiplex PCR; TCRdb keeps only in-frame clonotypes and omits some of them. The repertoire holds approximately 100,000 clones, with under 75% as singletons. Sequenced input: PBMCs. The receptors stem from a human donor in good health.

The CDR3 here is CASSVELNTGELFF. DNA of the CDR3: TGTGCCAGCAGCGTAGAACTGAACACCGGGGAGCTGTTTTTT. The rearrangement links TRBV9 to TRBJ2-2; no firm D call. In germline, CDR1 is SGDLS, CDR2 YYNGEE. The CDR3 length is 14 residues. Trimming shortened V by 0 bases and J by 1 base, and 4 bases separated the two germline ends.

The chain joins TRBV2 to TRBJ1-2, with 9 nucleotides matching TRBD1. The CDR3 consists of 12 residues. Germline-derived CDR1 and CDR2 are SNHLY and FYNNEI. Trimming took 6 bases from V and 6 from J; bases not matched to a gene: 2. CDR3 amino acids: CASRGDRDGYTF. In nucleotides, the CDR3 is TGTGCCAGCAGGGGGGACAGGGATGGCTACACCTTC.

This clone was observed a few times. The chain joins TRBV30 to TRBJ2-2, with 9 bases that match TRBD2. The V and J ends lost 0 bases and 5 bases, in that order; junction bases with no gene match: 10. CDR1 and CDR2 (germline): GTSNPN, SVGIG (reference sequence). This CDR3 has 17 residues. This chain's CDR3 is CAWSVQRTSAPTGELFF. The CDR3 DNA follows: TGTGCCTGGAGTGTACAACGGACTAGCGCTCCTACCGGGGAGCTGTTTTTT.

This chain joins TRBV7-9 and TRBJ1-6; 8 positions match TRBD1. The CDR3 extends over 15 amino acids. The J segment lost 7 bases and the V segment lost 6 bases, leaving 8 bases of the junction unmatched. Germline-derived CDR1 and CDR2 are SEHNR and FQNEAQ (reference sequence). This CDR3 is CASRSSGTGNSPLHF. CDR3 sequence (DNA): TGTGCCAGCAGGTCTTCCGGGACAGGAAATTCACCCCTCCACTTT.

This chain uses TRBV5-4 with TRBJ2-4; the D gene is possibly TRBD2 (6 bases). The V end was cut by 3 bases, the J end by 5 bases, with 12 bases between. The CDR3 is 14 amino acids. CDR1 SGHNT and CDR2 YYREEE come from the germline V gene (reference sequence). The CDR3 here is CASSSGGGENIQYF. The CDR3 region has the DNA TGTGCCAGCAGCTCCGGGGGTGGAGAAAACATTCAGTACTTC.

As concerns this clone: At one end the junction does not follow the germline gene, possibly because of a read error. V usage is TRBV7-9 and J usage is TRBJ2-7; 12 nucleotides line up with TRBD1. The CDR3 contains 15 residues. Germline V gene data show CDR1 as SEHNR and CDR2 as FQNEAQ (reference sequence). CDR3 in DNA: TGTGCCAGCAGCTTGCAGGGACAGGGGGCGAGGGAGCAGTGCTTC. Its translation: CASSLQGQGAREQCF. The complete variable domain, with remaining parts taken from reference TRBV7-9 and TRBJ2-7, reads DTGVSQNPRHKITKRGQNVTFRCDPISEHNRLYWYRQTLGQGPEFLTYFQNEAQLEKSRLLSDRFSAERPKGSFSTLEIQRTEQGDSAMYLCASSLQGQGAREQCFGPGTRLTVT.

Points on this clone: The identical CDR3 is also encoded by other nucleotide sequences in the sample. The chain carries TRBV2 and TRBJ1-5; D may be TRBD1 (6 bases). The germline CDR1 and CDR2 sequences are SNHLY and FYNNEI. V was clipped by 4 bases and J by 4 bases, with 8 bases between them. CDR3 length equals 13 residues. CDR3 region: CASSGTGNQPQHF. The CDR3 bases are TGTGCCAGCAGTGGAACAGGGAATCAGCCCCAGCATTTT.

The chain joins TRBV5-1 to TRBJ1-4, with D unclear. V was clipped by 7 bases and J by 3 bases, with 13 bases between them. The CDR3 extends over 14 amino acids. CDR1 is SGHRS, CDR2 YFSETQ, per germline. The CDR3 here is CASAPSQANEKLFF. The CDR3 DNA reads TGCGCCAGCGCACCCTCGCAGGCTAATGAAAAACTGTTTTTT.

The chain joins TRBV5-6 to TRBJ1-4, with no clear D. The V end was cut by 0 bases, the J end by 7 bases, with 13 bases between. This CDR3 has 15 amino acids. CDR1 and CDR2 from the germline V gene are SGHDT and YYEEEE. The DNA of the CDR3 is TGTGCCAGCAGCTTGGTACGTGACGGAGGTGAAAAACTGTTTTTT. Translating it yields CASSLVRDGGEKLFF.

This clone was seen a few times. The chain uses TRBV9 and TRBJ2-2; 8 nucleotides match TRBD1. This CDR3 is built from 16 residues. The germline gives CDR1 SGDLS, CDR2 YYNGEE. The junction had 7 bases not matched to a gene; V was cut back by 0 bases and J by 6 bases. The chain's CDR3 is CASSVGQGAVAGELFF. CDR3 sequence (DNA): TGTGCCAGCAGCGTAGGTCAGGGGGCGGTCGCCGGGGAGCTGTTTTTT.

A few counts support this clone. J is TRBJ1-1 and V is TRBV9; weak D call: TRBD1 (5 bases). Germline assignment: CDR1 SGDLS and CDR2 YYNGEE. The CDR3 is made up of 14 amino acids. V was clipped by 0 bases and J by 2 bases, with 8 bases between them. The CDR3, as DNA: TGTGCCAGCAGCGTAGACAGGATTAACACTGAAGCTTTCTTT. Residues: CASSVDRINTEAFF.

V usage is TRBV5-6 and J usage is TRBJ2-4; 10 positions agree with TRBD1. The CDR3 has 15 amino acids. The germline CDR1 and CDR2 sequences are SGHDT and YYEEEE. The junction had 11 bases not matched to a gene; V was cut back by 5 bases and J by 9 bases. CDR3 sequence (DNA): TGTGCCAGCAGGGGGACAGGGGCCTTAAGGGGCATTCAGTACTTC. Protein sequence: CASRGTGALRGIQYF.

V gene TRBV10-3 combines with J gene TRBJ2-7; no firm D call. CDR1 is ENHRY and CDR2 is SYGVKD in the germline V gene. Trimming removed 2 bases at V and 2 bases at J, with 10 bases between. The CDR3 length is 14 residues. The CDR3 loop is CAISETAGPYEQYF. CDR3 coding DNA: TGTGCCATCAGTGAGACGGCAGGCCCCTACGAGCAGTACTTC.

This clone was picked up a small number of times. DNA for the CDR3: TGTGCCAGCTCAACTAGCGTCTCCTACAATGAGCAGTTCTTC. Amino acids: CASSTSVSYNEQFF. V gene TRBV18 combines with J gene TRBJ2-1, with 7 bases aligning to TRBD2. With 5 bases clipped from V and 0 bases from J, the junction kept 1 base outside the gene matches. The CDR3 extends over 14 amino acids. Germline V gene sequence: CDR1 KGHSH, CDR2 LQKENI.

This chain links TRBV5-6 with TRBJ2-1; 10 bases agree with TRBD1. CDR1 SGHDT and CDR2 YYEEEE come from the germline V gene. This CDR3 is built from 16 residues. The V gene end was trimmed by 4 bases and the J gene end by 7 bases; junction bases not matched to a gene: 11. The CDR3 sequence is CASSPLGTGDFNEQFF. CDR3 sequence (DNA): TGTGCCAGCAGCCCCCTAGGGACAGGGGATTTTAATGAGCAGTTCTTC.

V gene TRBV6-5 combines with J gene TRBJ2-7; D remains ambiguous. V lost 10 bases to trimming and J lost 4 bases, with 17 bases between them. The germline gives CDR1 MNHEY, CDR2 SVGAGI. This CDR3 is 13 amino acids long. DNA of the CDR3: TGTGCCACCATGGGCCGTAATTCATACGAGCAGTACTTC. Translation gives CATMGRNSYEQYF.

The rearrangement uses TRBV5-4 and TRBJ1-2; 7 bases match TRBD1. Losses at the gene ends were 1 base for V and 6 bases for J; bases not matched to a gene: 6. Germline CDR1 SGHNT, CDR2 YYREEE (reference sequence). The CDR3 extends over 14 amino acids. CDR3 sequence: CASSLSRGSNGYTF. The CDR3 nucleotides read TGTGCCAGCAGCTTGAGCAGGGGGAGTAATGGCTACACCTTC.

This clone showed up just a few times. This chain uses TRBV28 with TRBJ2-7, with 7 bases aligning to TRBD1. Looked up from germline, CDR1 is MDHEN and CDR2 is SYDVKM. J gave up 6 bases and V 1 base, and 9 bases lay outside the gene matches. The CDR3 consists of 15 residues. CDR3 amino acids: CASSLFSRDSLEQYF. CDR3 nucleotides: TGTGCCAGCAGTTTATTTTCCCGGGACAGCCTCGAGCAGTACTTC.

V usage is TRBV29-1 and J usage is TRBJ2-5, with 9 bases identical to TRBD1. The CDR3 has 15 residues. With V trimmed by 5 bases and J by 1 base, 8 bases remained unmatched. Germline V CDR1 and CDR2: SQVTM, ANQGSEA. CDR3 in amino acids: CSVFQPGQGQETQYF. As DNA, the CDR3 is TGCAGCGTTTTTCAACCGGGACAGGGCCAAGAGACCCAGTACTTC.

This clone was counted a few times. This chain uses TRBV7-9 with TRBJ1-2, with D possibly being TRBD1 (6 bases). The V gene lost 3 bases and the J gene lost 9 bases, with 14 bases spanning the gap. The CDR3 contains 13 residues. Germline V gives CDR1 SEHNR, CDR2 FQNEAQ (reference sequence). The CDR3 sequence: CASSLAGALSYTF. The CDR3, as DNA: TGTGCCAGCAGCTTGGCAGGGGCTCTTAGCTACACCTTC.

CDR3 DNA: TGTGCCAGCAGCTTGCAGGGACAGGGGGCGAGGGAGCAGTACTTC. It encodes CASSLQGQGAREQYF. V is TRBV7-9 and J is TRBJ2-7, with 12 bases lining up with TRBD1. Trimming removed 3 bases from V and 7 bases from J; junction bases left unmatched: 7. This CDR3 is 15 amino acids long. Germline V CDR1 and CDR2: SEHNR, FQNEAQ (reference sequence).

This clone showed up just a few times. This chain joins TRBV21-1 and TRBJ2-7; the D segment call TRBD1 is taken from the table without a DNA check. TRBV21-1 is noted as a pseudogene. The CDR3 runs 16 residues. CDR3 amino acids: CASSFISGTGFYEQYF. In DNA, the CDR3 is TGTGCCAGCAGCTTCATTTCCGGGACAGGGTTCTACGAGCAGTACTTC.

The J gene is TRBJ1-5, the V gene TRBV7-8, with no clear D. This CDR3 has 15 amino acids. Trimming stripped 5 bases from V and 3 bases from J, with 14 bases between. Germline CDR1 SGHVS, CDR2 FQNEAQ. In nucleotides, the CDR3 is TGTGCCAGCAGCACTGGAGTAGCCTTCAATCAGCCCCAGCATTTT. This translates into CASSTGVAFNQPQHF.

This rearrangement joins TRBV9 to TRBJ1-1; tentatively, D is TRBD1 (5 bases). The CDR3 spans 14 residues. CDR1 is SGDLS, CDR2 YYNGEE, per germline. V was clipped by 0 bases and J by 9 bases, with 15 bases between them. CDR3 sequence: CASSVDGAPSKAFF. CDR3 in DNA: TGTGCCAGCAGCGTAGATGGGGCCCCCTCAAAAGCTTTCTTT.

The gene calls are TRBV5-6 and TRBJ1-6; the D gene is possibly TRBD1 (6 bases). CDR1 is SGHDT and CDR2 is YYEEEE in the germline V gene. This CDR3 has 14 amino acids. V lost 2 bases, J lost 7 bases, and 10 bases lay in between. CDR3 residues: CASSFRTANSPLHF. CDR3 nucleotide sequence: TGTGCCAGCAGCTTCAGGACAGCCAATTCACCCCTCCACTTT.

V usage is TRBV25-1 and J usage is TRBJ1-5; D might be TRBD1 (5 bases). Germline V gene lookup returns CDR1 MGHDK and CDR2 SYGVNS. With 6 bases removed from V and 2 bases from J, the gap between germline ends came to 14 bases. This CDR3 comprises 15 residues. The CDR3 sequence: CASSNQGFGNQPQHF. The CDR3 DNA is TGTGCCAGCAGCAATCAGGGATTTGGCAATCAGCCCCAGCATTTT.

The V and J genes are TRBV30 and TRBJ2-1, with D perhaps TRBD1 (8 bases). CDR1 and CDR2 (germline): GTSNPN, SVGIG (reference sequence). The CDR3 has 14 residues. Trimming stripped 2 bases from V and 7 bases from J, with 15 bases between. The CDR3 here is CAWSTGGAWNEQFF. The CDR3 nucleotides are TGTGCCTGGAGTACAGGGGGGGCTTGGAATGAGCAGTTCTTC.

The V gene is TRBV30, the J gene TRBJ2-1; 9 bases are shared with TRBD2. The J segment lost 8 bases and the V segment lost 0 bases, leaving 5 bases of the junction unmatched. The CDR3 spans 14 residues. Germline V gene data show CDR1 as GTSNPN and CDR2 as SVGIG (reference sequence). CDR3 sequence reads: CAWSVLRGGDEQFF. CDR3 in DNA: TGTGCCTGGAGTGTACTGCGGGGGGGTGATGAGCAGTTCTTC. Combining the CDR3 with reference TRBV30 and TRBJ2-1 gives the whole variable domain SQTIHQWPATLVQPVGSPLSLECTVEGTSNPNLYWYRQAAGRGLQLLFYSVGIGQISSEVPQNLSASRPQDRQFILSSKKLLLSDSGFYLCAWSVLRGGDEQFFGPGTRLTVL.

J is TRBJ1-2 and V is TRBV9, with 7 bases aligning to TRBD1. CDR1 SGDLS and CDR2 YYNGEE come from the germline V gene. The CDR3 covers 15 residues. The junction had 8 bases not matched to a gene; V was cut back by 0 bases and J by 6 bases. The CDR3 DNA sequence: TGTGCCAGCAGCGTAGCGGGACAGACTACTAATGGCTACACCTTC. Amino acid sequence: CASSVAGQTTNGYTF.